This T cell receptor beta chain was sequenced in a study of vaccination and CD4 T cells after COVID-19. Germline CDR1 reads SGHVS; CDR2 reads FQNEAQ. CDR3 length: 15 amino acids. V was pared by 5 bases and J by 0 bases, with 2 bases of the junction left unmatched. Treatment: approximately 11-day PBMC culture with coronavirus spike peptide pools or control peptides (ViraFEST assay). The Oncomine TCR Beta short-read assay sequenced DNA from cultured CD4+ T cells. From the PCR reads, TCRdb called clonotypes with MiXCR, one entry per CDR3 protein. This table has about 15,000 distinct CDR3 sequences, roughly 61% appearing once. Worth noting for this clonotype: Its antigen is not identified.

Sequencing input: CD4+ T cells from blood, cultured in vitro. This sequence joins TRBV7-8 and TRBJ2-1, with 9 positions matching TRBD2. This clonotype was obtained from a human donor who had recovered from COVID-19. The chain's CDR3 is CASSTSGYSYNEQFF. CDR3 nucleotides: TGTGCCAGCAGCACTAGCGGGTACTCCTACAATGAGCAGTTCTTC.